A selection of T cell receptor beta chains follows, all from one sample in a study of T cells after yellow fever vaccination. Each CDR3 protein gets one entry after TCRdb re-called the 5' RACE reads with MiXCR. The sample includes approximately 260,000 distinct CDR3 sequences, over 10% of them seen just once. Sequenced here: CD4+ T cells sorted from PBMCs, sampled 45 days after the yellow fever booster vaccination. The receptors were sampled from a man aged 25-45 years who received the YFV17D yellow fever vaccine. CDR3s include the opening cysteine and the closing phenylalanine or tryptophan. D genes are given only for firm matches. Clone size appears in some rows only: once, few, many, or a class for an expanded clone.

v_gene	d_gene	abundance	j_gene	CDR3nt	CDR3aa
TRBV20-1	TRBD2	.	TRBJ2-5	TGCTGTGCTAGAGAGCCCGTCCGTCTCTGGGGAGGGGAGACCCAGTACTTC	CCAREPVRLWGGETQYF
TRBV5-5	.	.	TRBJ2-2	TGTGCCAGCAGCTTGTTGGGGGGAAACACCGGGGAGCTGTTTTTT	CASSLLGGNTGELFF
TRBV6-1	.	few	TRBJ2-7	TGTGCCAGCAGCCCCCGGACGGAGCTCTACGAGCAGTACTTC	CASSPRTELYEQYF
TRBV10-3	TRBD2	many	TRBJ2-1	TGTGCCATCAGTGTAGCTAGCGGGAACAATGAGCAGTTCTTC	CAISVASGNNEQFF
TRBV11-2	TRBD1	few	TRBJ1-2	TGTGCCAGCAGCCGGACAGGAGGAGGCGATGGCTACACCTTC	CASSRTGGGDGYTF
TRBV4-3	.	.	TRBJ2-4	TGCGCCAGCAGCTACCAGGGTCGGAGGGACATTCAGTACTTC	CASSYQGRRDIQYF
TRBV5-1	TRBD2	.	TRBJ2-1	TGCGCCAGCAGCTTCTCGGCGGGAGGGCCGTTGAATGAGCAGTTCTTC	CASSFSAGGPLNEQFF
TRBV20-1	TRBD1	.	TRBJ1-1	TGCAGTGCTTTAACAGGGGCTTCGGCTTTCTTT	CSALTGASAFF
TRBV5-1	.	.	TRBJ2-2	TGCGCCAGCAGCTTGGAACCCTCGGGGACCGGGGAGCTGTTTTTT	CASSLEPSGTGELFF
TRBV6-1	TRBD1	few	TRBJ2-2	TGTGCCAGCAGTGGACAGGGTGACACCGGGGAGCTGTTTTTT	CASSGQGDTGELFF
TRBV20-1	TRBD2	few	TRBJ2-7	TGCAGTGCTAGAGGCCCCGGACTAGCGGCCTACGAGCAGTACTTC	CSARGPGLAAYEQYF
TRBV7-2	.	.	TRBJ2-3	TGTGCCAGCAGCTTATTCCGACAAGGCACAGATACGCAGTATTTT	CASSLFRQGTDTQYF
TRBV6-5	.	.	TRBJ2-3	TGTGCCAGCAGATACGTCGTGGGAAGGGATACGCAGTATTTT	CASRYVVGRDTQYF
TRBV9	.	.	TRBJ2-7	TGTGCCAGCAGCCCCGATGGGCGGGAAGGCGACTACGAGCAGTACTTC	CASSPDGREGDYEQYF
TRBV15	TRBD2	few	TRBJ2-3	TGTGCCACCGGCCTTGGGACTAGCATAACAGATACGCAGTATTTT	CATGLGTSITDTQYF
TRBV5-1	.	.	TRBJ1-2	TGCGCCAGCAGCCTCCAACTGGACAGCGGATGGGAGTTC	CASSLQLDSGWEF
TRBV18	.	few	TRBJ1-4	TGTGCCAGCTCACCAGTCGACAGAAATGAAAAACTGTTTTTT	CASSPVDRNEKLFF
TRBV9	.	few	TRBJ2-1	TGTGCCAGCAGCGTAGGGGGGGCGAGCAGGCAGTTCTTC	CASSVGGASRQFF
TRBV10-3	.	few	TRBJ2-4	TGTGCCATCAGTGAGACGGAGGCCAAAAACATTCAGTACTTC	CAISETEAKNIQYF
TRBV6-2/TRBV6-3	.	few	TRBJ2-1	TGTGCCAGCAGTTACTCGGGCTACAATGAGCAGTTCTTC	CASSYSGYNEQFF
TRBV29-1	TRBD2	.	TRBJ2-7	TGCAGCGTGGGGCTAGGACTAGCCGGCGAGCAGTACTTC	CSVGLGLAGEQYF
TRBV5-1	TRBD2	.	TRBJ2-3	TGCGCCAGCAGACCCGCCTTATCGCGGGAGGGTGATACGCAGTATTTT	CASRPALSREGDTQYF
TRBV18	.	.	TRBJ2-1	TGTGCCAGCTCACCACGCCCAAGGGGAGGGCAGTTCTTC	CASSPRPRGGQFF
TRBV28	.	.	TRBJ2-6	TGTGCCAGCAGTTTTATGGGCTCTGGGGCCAACGTCCTGACTTTC	CASSFMGSGANVLTF
TRBV18	TRBD2	many	TRBJ2-7	TGTGCCAGCTCACCATCTAGCGGGAGCTACGAGCAGTACTTC	CASSPSSGSYEQYF